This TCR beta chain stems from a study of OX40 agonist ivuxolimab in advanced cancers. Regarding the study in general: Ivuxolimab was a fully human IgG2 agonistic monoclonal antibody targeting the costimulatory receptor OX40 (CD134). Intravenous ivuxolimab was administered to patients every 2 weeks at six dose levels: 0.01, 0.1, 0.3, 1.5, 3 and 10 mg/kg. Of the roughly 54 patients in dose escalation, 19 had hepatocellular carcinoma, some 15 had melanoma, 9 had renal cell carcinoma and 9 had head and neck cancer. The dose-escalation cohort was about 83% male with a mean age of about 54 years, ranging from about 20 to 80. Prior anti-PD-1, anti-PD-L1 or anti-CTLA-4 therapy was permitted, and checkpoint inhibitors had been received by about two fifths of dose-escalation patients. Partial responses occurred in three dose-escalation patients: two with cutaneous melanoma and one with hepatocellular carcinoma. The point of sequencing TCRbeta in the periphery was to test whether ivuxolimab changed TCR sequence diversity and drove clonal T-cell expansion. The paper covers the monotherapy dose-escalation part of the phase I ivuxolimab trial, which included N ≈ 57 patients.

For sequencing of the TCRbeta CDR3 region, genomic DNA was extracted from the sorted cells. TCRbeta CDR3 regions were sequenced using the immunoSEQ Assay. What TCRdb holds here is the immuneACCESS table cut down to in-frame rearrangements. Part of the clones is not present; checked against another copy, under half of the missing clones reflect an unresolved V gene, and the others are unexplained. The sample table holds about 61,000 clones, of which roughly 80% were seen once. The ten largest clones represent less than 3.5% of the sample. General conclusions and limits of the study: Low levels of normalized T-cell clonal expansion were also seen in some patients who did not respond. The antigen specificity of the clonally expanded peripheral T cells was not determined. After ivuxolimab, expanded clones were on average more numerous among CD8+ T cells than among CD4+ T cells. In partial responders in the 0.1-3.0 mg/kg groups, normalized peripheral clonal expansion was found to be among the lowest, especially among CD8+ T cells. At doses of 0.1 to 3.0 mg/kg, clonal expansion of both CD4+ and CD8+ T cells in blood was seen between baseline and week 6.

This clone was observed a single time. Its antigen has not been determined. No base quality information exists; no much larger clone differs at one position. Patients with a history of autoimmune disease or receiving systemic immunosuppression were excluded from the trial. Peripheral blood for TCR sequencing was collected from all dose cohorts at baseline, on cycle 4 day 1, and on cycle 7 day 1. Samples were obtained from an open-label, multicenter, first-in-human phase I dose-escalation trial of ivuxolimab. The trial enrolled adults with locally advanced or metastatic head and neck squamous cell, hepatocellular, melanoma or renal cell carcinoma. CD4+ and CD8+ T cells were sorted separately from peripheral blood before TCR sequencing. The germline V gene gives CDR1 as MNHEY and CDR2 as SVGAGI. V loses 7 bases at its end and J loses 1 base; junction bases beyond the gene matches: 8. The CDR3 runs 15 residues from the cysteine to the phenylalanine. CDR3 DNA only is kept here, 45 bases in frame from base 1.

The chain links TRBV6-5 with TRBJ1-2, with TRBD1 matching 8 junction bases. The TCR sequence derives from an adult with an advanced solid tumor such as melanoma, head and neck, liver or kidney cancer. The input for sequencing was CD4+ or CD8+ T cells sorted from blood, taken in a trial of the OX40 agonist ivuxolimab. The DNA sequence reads TGTGCCAGCAACCCTCGGACAGGGAATAACTATGGCTACACCTTC. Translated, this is CASNPRTGNNYGYTF.